The next 22 T cell receptor beta chains were all read from a single sample in a study of T cells in Graves' hyperthyroidism and ophthalmopathy. Using RNA transcripts as the source, TCR beta CDR3 regions were amplified. Using the HTBI primer set, a first-round RT-PCR was run on the TCR CDR3. TCRdb recomputed calls from the multiplex PCR reads with MiXCR, one row per CDR3 protein. Among approximately 600,000 distinct CDR3 sequences listed, under 25% were seen once. Sequenced: blood. The receptors derive from a man aged 30-40 years with Graves' ophthalmopathy.

This clonotype was recorded many times. The rearrangement joins TRBV18 to TRBJ1-4; tentative D call: TRBD1 (6 bases). The CDR3 has 15 amino acids. V was cut by 1 base and J by 11 bases, with 17 bases left in between. Germline-derived CDR1 and CDR2 are KGHSH and LQKENI. The CDR3 coding sequence is TGTGCCAGCTCACCACGACAGGCCGACGAGGGGAAACTGTTTTTT. Encoded protein: CASSPRQADEGKLFF.

The rearrangement uses TRBV11-2 and TRBJ2-7; TRBD1 is a possible D gene (6 bases). Trimming stripped 5 bases from V and 3 bases from J, with 14 bases between. The CDR3 has 14 amino acids. Germline V gene lookup returns CDR1 SGHAT and CDR2 FQNNGV. CDR3 nucleotides: TGTGCCAGCAGCCTAACGGACAGAGACTACGAGCAGTACTTC. It specifies CASSLTDRDYEQYF.

This clonotype was counted between two and nine times. V usage is TRBV30 and J usage is TRBJ2-7; D might be TRBD2 (6 bases). From germline, CDR1 is GTSNPN and CDR2 SVGIG (reference sequence). Trimming cost V 4 bases and J 6 bases, with 16 bases left between them. The CDR3 consists of 13 residues. As DNA, the CDR3 is TGTGCCTGGAAACGGAGGGGTAATAGCGAGCAGTACTTC. It codes for CAWKRRGNSEQYF.

This clonotype was counted a few times. This chain connects TRBV9 to TRBJ2-3; 8 nucleotides line up with TRBD1. Trimming took 6 bases from V and 3 from J; bases not matched to a gene: 6. The germline V gene has CDR1 SGDLS and CDR2 YYNGEE. The CDR3 is 14 residues long. The CDR3 reads CASTRTGRTDTQYF. CDR3 in DNA: TGTGCCAGCACCCGGACAGGGAGGACAGATACGCAGTATTTT.

This clonotype came up many times. The rearrangement links TRBV5-1 to TRBJ2-3; the D gene is possibly TRBD2 (6 bases). The V gene's germline CDR1 is SGHRS and CDR2 YFSETQ. Trimming removed 3 bases from V and 5 bases from J, with 19 bases in between. The length of the CDR3 is 16 residues. The CDR3 bases are TGCGCCAGCAGCTCGGGGGATTGGCTGCCAGGAGATACGCAGTATTTT. Translated, it gives CASSSGDWLPGDTQYF.

This clonotype was detected only a few times. The chain employs TRBV7-3 and TRBJ2-5; TRBD1 aligns across 7 bases. The CDR3 contains 15 residues. From germline, CDR1 is SGHTA and CDR2 FQGTGA. J was trimmed by 2 bases and V by 4 bases; bases with no gene match: 7. This CDR3 reads CASSSTGVRQETQYF. Written as DNA, the CDR3 is TGTGCCAGCAGCTCTACAGGGGTTCGGCAAGAGACCCAGTACTTC.

This rearrangement joins TRBV12-3 or TRBV12-4 to TRBJ2-3; the match to TRBD2 covers 11 bases. This CDR3 region has 15 residues. Trimming cost V 6 bases and J 4 bases; bases outside gene matches: 6. The CDR3 is CASRIAGGPADTQYF. The CDR3 nucleotides read TGTGCCAGCAGAATAGCGGGAGGGCCCGCAGATACGCAGTATTTT.

This clonotype was counted many times. The chain carries TRBV2 and TRBJ1-1; TRBD1 aligns across 10 bases. V was pared by 8 bases and J by 6 bases, with 9 bases of the junction left unmatched. Per the germline V gene, CDR1 is SNHLY and CDR2 is FYNNEI. The CDR3 is 14 amino acids. The CDR3 reads CASGLTGGQPEAFF. CDR3 nucleotide sequence: TGTGCCAGCGGTTTGACAGGGGGCCAGCCTGAAGCTTTCTTT.

This clonotype was seen many times. The V and J genes are TRBV12-3 or TRBV12-4 and TRBJ1-5; D gene unclear. The CDR3 has 13 amino acids. Trimming took off 2 bases at V and 4 bases at J, with 6 bases between the two ends. CDR3 DNA: TGTGCCAGCAGTTTAAACCTTAATCAGCCCCAGCATTTT. This codes for CASSLNLNQPQHF.

V and J are TRBV6-1 and TRBJ1-5; D is undetermined. V was trimmed by 6 bases and J by 0 bases, leaving 9 bases between them. The CDR3 loop spans 14 amino acids. Germline-derived CDR1 and CDR2 are MNHNS and SASEGT. In nucleotides, the CDR3 is TGTGCCAGCAGGCGGCCTTATAGCAATCAGCCCCAGCATTTT. It encodes CASRRPYSNQPQHF.

The sample holds a few counts of this clonotype. The chain joins TRBV20-1 to TRBJ1-1, with D uncertain. Trimming pared 6 bases from V and 6 bases from J, leaving 8 bases between. This CDR3 is 10 amino acids long. CDR1 and CDR2 (germline): DFQATT, SNEGSKA (reference sequence). CDR3 in amino acids: CSAERAEAFF. Written as DNA, the CDR3 is TGCAGTGCCGAGCGAGCTGAAGCTTTCTTT.

This clonotype was found many times. J is TRBJ2-1 and V is TRBV11-2; possibly TRBD2 for D (6 bases). Germline CDR1 is SGHAT and CDR2 is FQNNGV. Between the trimmed V and J ends, which lost 4 bases and 1 base, there was a span of 8 bases. The length of the CDR3 is 14 residues. The CDR3 loop is CASSSRGSYNEQFF. In DNA form, the CDR3 reads TGTGCCAGCAGCTCCCGGGGGTCCTACAATGAGCAGTTCTTC. Using reference TRBV11-2 and TRBJ2-1 for the parts outside the CDR3, the full variable domain is EAGVAQSPRYKIIEKRQSVAFWCNPISGHATLYWYQQILGQGPKLLIQFQNNGVVDDSQLPKDRFSAERLKGVDSTLKIQPAKLEDSAVYLCASSSRGSYNEQFFGPGTRLTVL.

There are a few counts of this clonotype. One end of the junction varies from germline; a read error may be responsible. The DNA for the CDR3 is TGTGCTAGCAGCTCCGACAGGCGGGGGGAGCAGTACTTC. It encodes CASSSDRRGEQYF. The chain employs TRBV7-7 and TRBJ2-7, with D tentatively TRBD2 (7 bases). The CDR3 is 13 residues long. In germline, CDR1 is SSHAT, CDR2 FNYEAQ (reference sequence).

This clonotype was detected a few times. The gene calls are TRBV20-1 and TRBJ2-1; TRBD2 matches at 13 bases. The junction had 6 bases not matched to a gene; V was cut back by 5 bases and J by 2 bases. Germline V gene sequence: CDR1 DFQATT, CDR2 SNEGSKA (reference sequence). The CDR3 has 16 amino acids. The CDR3 region is CSAATLAGGAYNEQFF. DNA for the CDR3: TGCAGTGCTGCGACACTAGCGGGAGGGGCCTACAATGAGCAGTTCTTC.

This clonotype was seen ten or more times. The rearrangement uses TRBV3-1 and TRBJ1-1, with a possible D match to TRBD1 (5 bases). Germline V gene data show CDR1 as LGHDT and CDR2 as YNNKEL (reference sequence). The CDR3 loop spans 13 amino acids. V was pared by 5 bases and J by 10 bases, with 17 bases between. CDR3 region: CASSTALRVPAFF. The CDR3 DNA follows: TGTGCCAGCAGCACCGCACTCAGGGTTCCAGCTTTCTTT.

This clonotype was observed at least ten times. The rearrangement uses TRBV10-3 and TRBJ1-1, with unresolved D. The CDR3 runs to 12 residues. Germline lookup yields CDR1 ENHRY and CDR2 SYGVKD. The V and J ends lost 0 bases and 7 bases respectively, with 6 bases between them. CDR3: CAISESSDEAFF. CDR3 nucleotides: TGTGCCATCAGTGAGTCGAGCGATGAAGCTTTCTTT.

There are many counts of this clonotype. The chain combines TRBV18 with TRBJ2-2; unclear D gene. The germline gives CDR1 KGHSH, CDR2 LQKENI. The germline V and J ends were trimmed by 5 bases and 1 base, with 11 bases remaining between them. The CDR3 has 15 amino acids. In nucleotides, the CDR3 is TGTGCCAGCTCATCGACGACAAGGAACACCGGGGAGCTGTTTTTT. The encoded protein is CASSSTTRNTGELFF.

This chain connects TRBV6-2 or TRBV6-3 to TRBJ2-4; TRBD1 or TRBD2 may be the D gene (5 bases each). The germline CDR1 and CDR2 sequences are MNHEY and SVGEGT. This CDR3 contains 16 residues. V was trimmed by 6 bases and J by 0 bases, leaving 15 bases between them. The CDR3 DNA reads as TGTGCCAGCAGCCGGGACGCAGGCCTAGCCAAAAACATTCAGTACTTC. Protein: CASSRDAGLAKNIQYF.

This sequence joins TRBV13 and TRBJ2-7; D ambiguous. In germline, CDR1 is PRHDT, CDR2 FYEKMQ (reference sequence). The CDR3 is made up of 14 amino acids. V was shortened by 6 bases and J by 5 bases, with 17 bases between the two germline ends. The CDR3 nucleotides are TGTGCCAGCAGTCGCGCGAGTGGGATCCACGAGCAGTACTTC. Translation gives CASSRASGIHEQYF.

The rearrangement uses TRBV5-1 and TRBJ1-1; D not certain. Germline lookup yields CDR1 SGHRS and CDR2 YFSETQ. CDR3 length: 16 residues. V was shortened by 0 bases and J by 1 base, with 13 bases between the two germline ends. Written as DNA, the CDR3 is TGCGCCAGCAGCTTGGTTGGGGTTTGGACGAACACTGAAGCTTTCTTT. Translating gives CASSLVGVWTNTEAFF.

This clonotype was counted only a few times. Here the CDR3 reads CASSSPGTGQNIQYF. The DNA for the CDR3 is TGTGCCAGTAGTTCTCCCGGGACAGGGCAAAACATTCAGTACTTC. The chain links TRBV19 to TRBJ2-4, with 9 bases that match TRBD1. J lost 5 bases, V lost 5 bases, and 7 bases had no gene match. This CDR3 has 15 residues. CDR1 is LNHDA, CDR2 SQIVND, per germline (reference sequence). Complete variable domain (other parts from reference TRBV19 and TRBJ2-4): DGGITQSPKYLFRKEGQNVTLSCEQNLNHDAMYWYRQDPGQGLRLIYYSQIVNDFQKGDIAEGYSVSREKKESFPLTVTSAQKNPTAFYLCASSSPGTGQNIQYFGAGTRLSVL.

Note on this clonotype: Since a much larger clone is just one base distant, this may be a read error. The chain uses TRBV7-3 and TRBJ2-5; 9 nucleotides line up with TRBD1. The length of the CDR3 is 13 residues. Germline lookup yields CDR1 SGHTA and CDR2 FQGTGA. Trimming at V came to 8 bases and at J to 5 bases, leaving 6 bases not matched to a gene. The CDR3 bases are TGTGCCAGCCCGAGACAGGGGGGCGAGACCCAGTACTTC. It is translated as CASPRQGGETQYF.